The 16 T cell receptor beta chains listed next were all sequenced from one sample in a study of identical twins' blood T cells. TCRdb re-derived calls from the 5' RACE reads in MiXCR, one entry per CDR3 protein. In the table there are fewer than 450,000 distinct CDR3 sequences, over 25% of which are singletons. Sequencing input: PBMCs. These receptors came from a woman aged 18 to 55 in good health.

This clonotype was seen at least ten times. Written as DNA, the CDR3 is TGTGCCAGCAGCCCAGGACAATACTACGAGCAGTACTTC. It yields the protein CASSPGQYYEQYF. This rearrangement joins TRBV11-1 to TRBJ2-7; weak D call: TRBD1 (5 bases). Germline values: CDR1 SGHAT, CDR2 FQDESV (reference sequence). The CDR3 has 13 amino acids. V was clipped by 5 bases and J by 3 bases, with 11 bases between them. The complete variable domain, with remaining parts taken from reference TRBV11-1 and TRBJ2-7, reads EAEVAQSPRYKITEKSQAVAFWCDPISGHATLYWYRQILGQGPELLVQFQDESVVDDSQLPKDRFSAERLKGVDSTLKIQPAELGDSAMYLCASSPGQYYEQYFGPGTRLTVT.

This clonotype appeared a few times. The rearrangement joins TRBV20-1 to TRBJ1-3; D ambiguous. This CDR3 has 15 amino acids. With 0 bases removed from V and 4 bases from J, the gap between germline ends came to 13 bases. The V gene's germline CDR1 is DFQATT and CDR2 SNEGSKA (reference sequence). The CDR3 sequence: CSARDLTKSGNTIYF. CDR3 DNA sequence: TGCAGTGCTAGAGACTTGACCAAGTCGGGAAACACCATATATTTT.

This clonotype was recorded a few times. At one end, the junction sequence differs from germline, possibly due to a read error. This CDR3 reads CTTSRATYKAGNTIYF. CDR3 coding DNA: TGTACCACCAGCAGAGCCACCTATAAAGCCGGAAACACCATATATTTT. The chain carries TRBV15 and TRBJ1-3; D call uncertain. Germline lookup yields CDR1 LNHNV and CDR2 YYDKDF (reference sequence). This CDR3 has 16 amino acids.

This clonotype appeared a few times. The chain carries TRBV20-1 and TRBJ1-5; 9 bases match TRBD1. CDR3 length: 15 amino acids. Germline V lookup: CDR1 DFQATT, CDR2 SNEGSKA (reference sequence). The J segment lost 5 bases and the V segment lost 8 bases, leaving 13 bases of the junction unmatched. The CDR3: CSLVDLTGGDQPQHF. CDR3 DNA sequence: TGCAGTTTGGTCGACCTTACAGGGGGCGATCAGCCCCAGCATTTT.

The V and J genes are TRBV29-1 and TRBJ1-1; possibly TRBD1 for D (6 bases). The CDR3 is 15 residues long. Trimming shortened V by 4 bases and J by 1 base, and 16 bases separated the two germline ends. The germline CDR1 and CDR2 sequences are SQVTM and ANQGSEA. The CDR3: CSVGRGRGKNTEAFF. In nucleotides, the CDR3 is TGCAGCGTTGGGAGGGGCAGGGGAAAGAACACTGAAGCTTTCTTT.

There are many counts of this clonotype. The gene calls are TRBV29-1 and TRBJ1-1; D gene uncertain. From germline, CDR1 is SQVTM and CDR2 ANQGSEA. The CDR3 covers 12 residues. V was pared by 5 bases and J by 1 base, with 8 bases between. CDR3 DNA: TGCAGCGTTAAATACAGGAACACTGAAGCTTTCTTT. Amino acids: CSVKYRNTEAFF.

V usage is TRBV5-6 and J usage is TRBJ1-1; D remains ambiguous. CDR1 is SGHDT and CDR2 is YYEEEE in the germline V gene. This CDR3 has 17 residues. The V end lost 0 bases, the J end lost 5 bases, and 20 bases lay between the germline ends. CDR3 bases: TGTGCCAGCAGCTTGGGGCGCTACTATAATGAGGAAACTGAAGCTTTCTTT. Protein: CASSLGRYYNEETEAFF.

For this clonotype: This could be a read error, since a much larger clone is one nucleotide away. V is TRBV10-2 and J is TRBJ1-5; D gene ambiguous. The DNA end is more similar to TRBJ2-3, so the J call may be wrong. This CDR3 spans 13 amino acids. Germline V gene data show CDR1 as WSHSY and CDR2 as SAAADI. The CDR3 bases are TGCGCCAGCAGTAGGATCAGGAATCAGCCCCAGTATTTT. As protein: CASSRIRNQPQYF.

The chain has TRBV7-9 and TRBJ1-4; D perhaps matches TRBD1 (5 bases). The CDR3 contains 13 residues. Germline assignment: CDR1 SEHNR and CDR2 FQNEAQ (reference sequence). V lost 5 bases and J 8 bases, leaving 12 bases between the germline ends. The CDR3 DNA sequence: TGTGCCAGCAGCCTCCACCGGGACGAAAAACTGTTTTTT. This sequence encodes CASSLHRDEKLFF.

This clonotype was detected only a few times. The rearrangement uses TRBV5-1 and TRBJ2-3, with 11 bases matching TRBD1. Germline trimming cut 1 base from V and 3 bases from J; bases unmatched to any gene: 4. Germline V gene lookup returns CDR1 SGHRS and CDR2 YFSETQ. This CDR3 is 16 amino acids long. The CDR3 coding sequence is TGCGCCAGCAGCTTGTGGGGGACAGGGGGAACAGATACGCAGTATTTT. Its protein product is CASSLWGTGGTDTQYF.

The chain combines TRBV7-9 with TRBJ1-5; unclear D gene. The CDR3 covers 14 residues. The germline V gene encodes CDR1 SEHNR and CDR2 FQNEAQ (reference sequence). The V gene lost 0 bases and the J gene lost 5 bases, with 8 bases spanning the gap. In nucleotides, the CDR3 is TGTGCCAGCAGCTTAGCGGTGGGTGATCAGCCCCAGCATTTT. It yields the protein CASSLAVGDQPQHF.

Remarks on this clonotype: Being one base from a much bigger clone, this may be a read error. The chain carries TRBV2 and TRBJ1-3, with no clear D. The germline V gene encodes CDR1 SNHLY and CDR2 FYNNEI. CDR3 size: 15 residues. With 4 bases removed from V and 4 bases from J, the gap between germline ends came to 14 bases. The CDR3 sequence is CASSGQALGGNTIYF. DNA for the CDR3: TGTGCCAGCAGTGGTCAGGCGTTGGGAGGAAACACCATATATTTT. The entire variable domain, with the rest obtained from reference TRBV2 and TRBJ1-3, is as follows: EPEVTQTPSHQVTQMGQEVILRCVPISNHLYFYWYRQILGQKVEFLVSFYNNEISEKSEIFDDQFSVERPDGSNFTLKIRSTKLEDSAMYFCASSGQALGGNTIYFGEGSWLTVV.

In its sample, this clonotype was seen a few times. The DNA of the CDR3 is TGTGCCAGCAGTGAGGTCCAGGTGTACTATGGCTACACCTTC. Amino acid sequence: CASSEVQVYYGYTF. The gene calls are TRBV2 and TRBJ1-2, with D hard to call. This CDR3 region has 14 residues. V was pared by 3 bases and J by 3 bases, with 11 bases between. Germline V CDR1 and CDR2: SNHLY, FYNNEI.

J is TRBJ1-2 and V is TRBV24-1; D ambiguous. CDR3 length: 12 residues. Germline values: CDR1 KGHDR, CDR2 SFDVKD. V lost 7 bases to trimming and J lost 10 bases, with 15 bases between them. In nucleotides, the CDR3 is TGTGCCACCAGAAGTAGTGGAGGGCTCTACACCTTC. This codes for CATRSSGGLYTF.

Concerning this clonotype itself: A junction boundary mismatches the germline segment, possibly from a read error. V gene TRBV20-1 combines with J gene TRBJ2-1; the match to TRBD2 covers 10 bases. Germline CDR1 DFQATT, CDR2 SNEGSKA (reference sequence). The CDR3 covers 16 residues. CDR3 sequence reads: CSARAQLAGLYNDQFF. The CDR3 DNA reads TGCAGTGCTAGAGCCCAACTAGCGGGACTCTACAATGATCAGTTCTTC.

This clonotype was seen only once. A read error is likely, as this CDR3 ends without the conserved phenylalanine or tryptophan. The CDR3 loop is CAAFSGQGAVPYGYTS. The DNA for the CDR3 is TGTGCCGCATTTAGTGGACAGGGGGCGGTTCCTTATGGCTACACCTCC. The chain couples TRBV10-3 to TRBJ1-2; 11 bases agree with TRBD1. The germline gives CDR1 ENHRY, CDR2 SYGVKD. The V and J ends lost 11 bases and 5 bases, in that order; junction bases with no gene match: 16. The CDR3 covers 16 residues.